This T cell receptor beta chain is from a study of blood T cell repertoires in COVID-19. Study context: Sites across the United States, Italy and Spain contributed samples from acute and convalescent COVID-19. The cDNA or gDNA used as material had been derived from T cells, B-cell-depleted T cells, or PBMCs.

The authors' processing: Quantification of nucleated cells was approximated via reference gene primer amplification. Method: immunoSEQ multiplex PCR; TCRdb's copy keeps in-frame clones and lacks some. V, J and clone size derive from that table, while D and trimming were established from the DNA sequence. The sample lists 200,000 or so clones; around 81% were seen once. Participants came from under 30 US areas, aged roughly 18 to 89 years. Germline V gives CDR1 SGHNT, CDR2 YYREEE (reference sequence). Trimming took off 4 bases at V and 0 bases at J, with 10 bases between the two ends. The CDR3 is made up of 15 amino acids.

This TCR was sampled from a woman in her thirties or forties with acute COVID-19. The sample consisted of PBMCs or T cells enriched from blood (not recorded which). This chain uses TRBV5-4 with TRBJ2-2; D gene unclear. The CDR3 bases are TGTGCCAGCAGCCTTGACTTGGCGAACACCGGGGAGCTGTTTTTT. It codes for CASSLDLANTGELFF.